One sample yielded the 12 T cell receptor beta chains listed below, sequenced in a study of graft-versus-host responses after intestinal transplantation. TCRdb keeps only in-frame clones here, not all; method: immunoSEQ multiplex PCR. The table lists approximately 97,000 clones, just under 95% of them singletons. The antigens of these receptors remain unknown. This material consisted of unstimulated CD8+ T cells sorted from spleen or lymph node cells, taken before transplant. These receptors originate from a human donor who was the organ donor for an intestinal transplant.

This clone was detected only a few times. The chain recombines TRBV13 with TRBJ2-1, with a weak D call TRBD1 (6 bases). The germline CDR1 and CDR2 sequences are PRHDT and FYEKMQ (reference sequence). This CDR3 spans 15 amino acids. V shed 4 bases and J shed 5 bases, with 15 bases lying between them. The CDR3 nucleotides read TGTGCCAGCAGCTCCTACAGGGATCAGGACAATGAGCAGTTCTTC. Protein sequence: CASSSYRDQDNEQFF.

The rearrangement joins TRBV6-1 to TRBJ2-1; D perhaps matches TRBD1 (6 bases). Germline CDR1 is MNHNS and CDR2 is SASEGT. V lost 8 bases to trimming and J lost 1 base, with 9 bases between them. There are 13 residues in the CDR3. The CDR3 protein is CASLGQSYNEQFF. DNA of the CDR3: TGTGCCAGCCTGGGACAATCCTACAATGAGCAGTTCTTC.

The V and J genes are TRBV7-9 and TRBJ1-5; D gene ambiguous. V dropped 7 bases and J dropped 0 bases, with 13 bases sitting between them. The CDR3 covers 15 residues. From germline, CDR1 is SEHNR and CDR2 FQNEAQ (reference sequence). The CDR3: CASNPLYGSNQPQHF. The CDR3 region has the DNA TGTGCCAGCAACCCTTTATACGGTAGCAATCAGCCCCAGCATTTT. Combining the CDR3 with reference TRBV7-9 and TRBJ1-5 gives the whole variable domain DTGVSQNPRHKITKRGQNVTFRCDPISEHNRLYWYRQTLGQGPEFLTYFQNEAQLEKSRLLSDRFSAERPKGSFSTLEIQRTEQGDSAMYLCASNPLYGSNQPQHFGDGTRLSIL.

This chain connects TRBV27 to TRBJ2-7; D is perhaps TRBD1 (5 bases). From germline, CDR1 is MNHEY and CDR2 SMNVEV (reference sequence). Trimming left V 1 base short and J 3 bases short, with 7 bases between. The CDR3 runs to 13 residues. CDR3 region: CASSLFQGYEQYF. CDR3 bases: TGTGCCAGCAGTTTATTTCAGGGCTACGAGCAGTACTTC.

The genes are TRBV5-5 and TRBJ2-7; D is possibly TRBD1 (5 bases). Germline V gene lookup returns CDR1 SGHKS and CDR2 YYEKEE (reference sequence). The CDR3 runs to 20 residues. V lost 4 bases and J lost 4, with 33 bases in between. CDR3 sequence (DNA): TGTGCCAGCAGCCGCGTAACCCCATCGTTCCCGACAGACTTAAGGTACGAGCAGTACTTC. Translation gives CASSRVTPSFPTDLRYEQYF.

This clone has only one observation. Sequence at one end of the junction differs from germline and may be a read error. The chain is built from TRBV25-1 and TRBJ2-7; TRBD1 matches 7 bases. The germline V gene has CDR1 MGHDK and CDR2 SYGVNS. The CDR3 has 11 residues. The CDR3 loop is CASSVTGITHF. The CDR3 DNA reads TGTGCCAGCAGTGTGACAGGGATTACCCACTTC.

Here the CDR3 DNA reads TGTGCCAGCAGTGCAGGGGGGAGAAATGAAAAACTGTTTTTT. Its protein product is CASSAGGRNEKLFF. The chain employs TRBV27 and TRBJ1-4; 7 nucleotides match TRBD1. V lost 5 bases to trimming and J lost 5 bases; unmatched junction nucleotides: 5. Germline V gene lookup returns CDR1 MNHEY and CDR2 SMNVEV (reference sequence). The CDR3 totals 14 residues.

The chain is built from TRBV11-2 and TRBJ2-7; 8 bases match TRBD1. V gave up 5 bases and J gave up 3 bases; unmatched junction bases: 3. The length of the CDR3 is 13 residues. The germline gives CDR1 SGHAT, CDR2 FQNNGV. The CDR3, as DNA: TGTGCCAGCAGCCCAGGACAGGGCTACGAGCAGTACTTC. Amino acid sequence: CASSPGQGYEQYF.

The chain uses TRBV4-1 and TRBJ2-1; TRBD2 matches 9 bases. Germline CDR1 is MGHRA and CDR2 is YSYEKL. The V segment lost 0 bases and the J segment 10 bases; nucleotides outside the gene matches: 10. The length of the CDR3 is 16 residues. The CDR3 DNA reads TGCGCCAGCAGCCAAGATCCCGGCGGGGGGGCCGGGGAGCAGTTCTTC. It yields the protein CASSQDPGGGAGEQFF.

CDR3 protein: CSGGTGGPYTF. The CDR3 DNA sequence: TGCAGTGGGGGGACGGGAGGTCCCTACACCTTC. The rearrangement uses TRBV20-1 and TRBJ1-2, with D possibly TRBD1 on 5 matching bases. V lost 7 bases, J lost 10 bases, and 16 bases lay in between. Germline V gene sequence: CDR1 DFQATT, CDR2 SNEGSKA (reference sequence). The CDR3 covers 11 residues.

The chain uses TRBV27 and TRBJ1-1; 8 bases are a match to TRBD1. With V trimmed by 3 bases and J by 1 base, 1 base remained unmatched. The CDR3 totals 14 residues. Germline CDR1 reads MNHEY; CDR2 reads SMNVEV (reference sequence). The CDR3 DNA sequence: TGTGCCAGCAGTTTGACAGGGGCGAACACTGAAGCTTTCTTT. It encodes CASSLTGANTEAFF.

The J gene is TRBJ2-5, the V gene TRBV9, with 12 bases aligning to TRBD2. V trimming: 7 bases; J trimming: 4 bases; junction bases outside the gene matches: 8. The CDR3 runs 15 residues. CDR1 and CDR2 (germline): SGDLS, YYNGEE. The CDR3 bases are TGTGCCAGCTCATCGACTAGCGGGGGCGGAGAGACCCAGTACTTC. Its protein product is CASSSTSGGGETQYF.